This T cell receptor beta chain stems from a study of T cells in Graves' hyperthyroidism and ophthalmopathy. This clonotype was seen at least ten times. Its antigen remains unknown. Study-wide results and limits: Blood also held most thyroid clonotypes expanded beyond 0.001. Model output signaled ophthalmopathy a median roughly 6 months ahead of onset.

The CDR3 is 14 amino acids. Trimming removed 6 bases from V and 5 bases from J; junction bases left unmatched: 9. Out of approximately 9.9 ml of fresh peripheral blood came the PBMCs. There were TCR beta CDR3 regions amplified from RNA transcripts. The TCR CDR3 was amplified in a first-round RT-PCR using the HTBI primer set. In TCRdb, the multiplex PCR reads were re-called with MiXCR into one record per CDR3 protein. Among approximately 600,000 distinct CDR3 sequences listed, about 14% were seen once. The sequencing sample was made of blood. This receptor was identified in a woman between 40 and 55 years old with Graves' ophthalmopathy. The chain carries TRBV12-3 or TRBV12-4 and TRBJ2-5, with TRBD1 matching over 7 bases. The CDR3 DNA sequence: TGTGCCAGCAGCACTGAGGGGGCTGGGGAGACCCAGTACTTC. It encodes CASSTEGAGETQYF.